This T cell receptor (beta chain) was observed in a study of blood T cell repertoires in COVID-19. TCRdb's copy holds only in-frame clones and misses some; the assay was immunoSEQ multiplex PCR. The sample has 120,000 to 150,000 clones, approximately 86% seen once; the top ten hold around 6.2%. This CDR3 is built from 14 residues. The germline V gene encodes CDR1 SGHRS and CDR2 YFSETQ. V shed 4 bases, J shed 6 bases, and the junction held 7 bases outside the gene matches. The gene calls are TRBV5-1 and TRBJ2-1, with 7 bases that match TRBD2. This clonotype was obtained from a woman in her thirties or forties who had recovered from COVID-19. Source material: PBMCs or T cells enriched from blood (not recorded which). CDR3 bases: TGCGCCAGCAGCAACCCCACTAGCGTCAATGAGCAGTTCTTC. Its protein product is CASSNPTSVNEQFF.